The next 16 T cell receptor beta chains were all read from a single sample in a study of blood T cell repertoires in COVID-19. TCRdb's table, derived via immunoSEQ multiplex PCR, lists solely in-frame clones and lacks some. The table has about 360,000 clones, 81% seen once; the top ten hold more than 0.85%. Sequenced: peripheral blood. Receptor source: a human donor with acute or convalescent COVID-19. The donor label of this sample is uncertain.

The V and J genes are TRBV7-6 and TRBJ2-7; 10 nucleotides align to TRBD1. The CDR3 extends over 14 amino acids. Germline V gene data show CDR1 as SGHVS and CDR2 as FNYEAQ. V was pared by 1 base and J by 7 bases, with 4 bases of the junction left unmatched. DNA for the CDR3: TGTGCCAGCAGCTTAGGACAGGGGGCGGGAGAGCAGTACTTC. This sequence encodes CASSLGQGAGEQYF.

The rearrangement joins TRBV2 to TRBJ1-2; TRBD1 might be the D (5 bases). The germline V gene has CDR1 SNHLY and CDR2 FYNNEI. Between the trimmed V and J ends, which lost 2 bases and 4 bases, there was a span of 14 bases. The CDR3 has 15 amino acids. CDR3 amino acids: CASSESPGFSYGYTF. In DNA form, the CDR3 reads TGTGCCAGCAGTGAAAGTCCAGGGTTTAGCTATGGCTACACCTTC.

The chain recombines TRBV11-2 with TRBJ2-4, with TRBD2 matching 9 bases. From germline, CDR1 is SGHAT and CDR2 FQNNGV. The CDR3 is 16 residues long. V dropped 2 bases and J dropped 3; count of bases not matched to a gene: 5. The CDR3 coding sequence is TGTGCCAGCAGCTTAACTAGCGGGTACAACAAAAACATTCAGTACTTC. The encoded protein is CASSLTSGYNKNIQYF.

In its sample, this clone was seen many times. CDR3 protein: CASSTGGGLAYEQYF. Written as DNA, the CDR3 is TGTGCCAGCAGTACAGGCGGGGGACTAGCCTACGAGCAGTACTTC. The gene calls are TRBV2 and TRBJ2-7; 8 bases map to TRBD2. CDR1 SNHLY and CDR2 FYNNEI come from the germline V gene. V shed 5 bases and J 2 bases; nucleotides not matched to a gene: 8. The CDR3 has 15 residues. Variable domain in full (rest from reference TRBV2 and TRBJ2-7): EPEVTQTPSHQVTQMGQEVILRCVPISNHLYFYWYRQILGQKVEFLVSFYNNEISEKSEIFDDQFSVERPDGSNFTLKIRSTKLEDSAMYFCASSTGGGLAYEQYFGPGTRLTVT.

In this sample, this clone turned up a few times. CDR3 nucleotides: TGTGCCAGCAGCTTAGTATGGACAGGGGGGCAGTTCTTC. Residues: CASSLVWTGGQFF. V usage is TRBV7-8 and J usage is TRBJ2-1; 10 nucleotides align to TRBD1. The CDR3 runs to 13 residues. V lost 1 base and J lost 12; bases outside the gene matches: 3. Germline values: CDR1 SGHVS, CDR2 FQNEAQ.

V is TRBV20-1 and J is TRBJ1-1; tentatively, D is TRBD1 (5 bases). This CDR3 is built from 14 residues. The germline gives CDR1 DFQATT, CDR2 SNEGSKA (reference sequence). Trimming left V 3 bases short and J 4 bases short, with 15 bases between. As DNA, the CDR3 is TGCAGTGCTAGTTTACCGGGGAGGGGCACTGAAGCTTTCTTT. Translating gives CSASLPGRGTEAFF.

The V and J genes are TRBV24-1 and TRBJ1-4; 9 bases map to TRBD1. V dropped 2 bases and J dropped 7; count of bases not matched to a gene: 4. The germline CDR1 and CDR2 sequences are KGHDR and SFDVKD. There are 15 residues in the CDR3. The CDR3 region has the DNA TGTGCCACCAGTGATTCAGGGACAGGGAGTGAAAAACTGTTTTTT. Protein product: CATSDSGTGSEKLFF.

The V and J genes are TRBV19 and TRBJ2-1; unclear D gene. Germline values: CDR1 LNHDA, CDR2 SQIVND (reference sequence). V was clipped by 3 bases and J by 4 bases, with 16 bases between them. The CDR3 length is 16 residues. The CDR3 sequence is CASSIPFRQTYNEQFF. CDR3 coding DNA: TGTGCCAGTAGTATCCCTTTTCGTCAAACATACAATGAGCAGTTCTTC.

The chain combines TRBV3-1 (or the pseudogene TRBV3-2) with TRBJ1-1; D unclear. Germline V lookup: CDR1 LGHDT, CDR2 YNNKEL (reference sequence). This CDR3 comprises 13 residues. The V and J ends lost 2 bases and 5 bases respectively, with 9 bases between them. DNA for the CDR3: TGTGCCAGCAGCCAAAGCGGGAAAACTGAAGCTTTCTTT. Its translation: CASSQSGKTEAFF.

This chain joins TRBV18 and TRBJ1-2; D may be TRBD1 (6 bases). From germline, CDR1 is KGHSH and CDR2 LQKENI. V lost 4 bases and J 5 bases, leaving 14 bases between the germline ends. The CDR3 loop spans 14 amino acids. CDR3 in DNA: TGTGCCAGCTCACTTAAGACAGGAGATTATGGCTACACCTTC. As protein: CASSLKTGDYGYTF.

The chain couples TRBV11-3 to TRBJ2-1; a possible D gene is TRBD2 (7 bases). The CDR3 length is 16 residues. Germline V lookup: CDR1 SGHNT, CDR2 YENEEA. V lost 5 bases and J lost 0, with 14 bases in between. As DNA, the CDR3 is TGTGCCAGCAGCCCCAGAGGGGGGGTCTCCTACAATGAGCAGTTCTTC. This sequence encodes CASSPRGGVSYNEQFF.

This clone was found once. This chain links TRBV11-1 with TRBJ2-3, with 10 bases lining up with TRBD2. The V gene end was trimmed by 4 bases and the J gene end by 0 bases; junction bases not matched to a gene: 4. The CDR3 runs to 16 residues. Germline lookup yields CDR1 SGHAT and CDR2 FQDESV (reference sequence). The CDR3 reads CASSSGLAVSTDTQYF. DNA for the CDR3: TGTGCCAGCAGCTCCGGACTAGCGGTTAGCACAGATACGCAGTATTTT.

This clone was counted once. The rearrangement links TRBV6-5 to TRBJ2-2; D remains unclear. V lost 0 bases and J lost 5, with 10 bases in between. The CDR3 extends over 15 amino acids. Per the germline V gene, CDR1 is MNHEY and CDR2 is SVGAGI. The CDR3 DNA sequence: TGTGCCAGCAGTTACTCTACAGCTATTACCGGGGAGCTGTTTTTT. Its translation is CASSYSTAITGELFF.

This CDR3 reads CASSGQGIGEQYF. The CDR3 nucleotides are TGTGCCAGCAGTGGACAGGGAATCGGCGAGCAGTACTTC. V gene TRBV2 combines with J gene TRBJ2-7, with TRBD1 identical over 7 bases. From germline, CDR1 is SNHLY and CDR2 FYNNEI. Unmatched junction bases numbered 6, after V lost 4 bases and J lost 6 bases. The CDR3 totals 13 residues.

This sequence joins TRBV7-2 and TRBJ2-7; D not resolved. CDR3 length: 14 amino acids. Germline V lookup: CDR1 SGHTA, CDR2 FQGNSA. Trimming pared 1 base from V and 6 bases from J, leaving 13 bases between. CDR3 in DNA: TGTGCCAGCAGCTTAGATTTCCCGTACGGCGAGCAGTACTTC. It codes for CASSLDFPYGEQYF. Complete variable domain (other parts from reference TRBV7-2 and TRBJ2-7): GAGVSQSPSNKVTEKGKDVELRCDPISGHTALYWYRQSLGQGLEFLIYFQGNSAPDKSGLPSDRFSAERTGGSVSTLTIQRTQQEDSAVYLCASSLDFPYGEQYFGPGTRLTVT.

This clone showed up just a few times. CDR3 protein: CASSPGQGKGWPQHF. The CDR3 region has the DNA TGTGCCAGCAGCCCGGGACAGGGTAAAGGTTGGCCCCAGCATTTT. This sequence joins TRBV3-1 (or the pseudogene TRBV3-2) and TRBJ1-5, with TRBD1 matching over 9 bases. Per the germline V gene, CDR1 is LGHDT and CDR2 is YNNKEL (reference sequence). The CDR3 contains 15 residues. The trim removed 4 bases at V and 9 bases at J, leaving 10 bases unmatched.